These 19 T cell receptor beta chains came from one sample sequenced in a study of shared clonotypes between healthy human individuals. This table comes from immunoSEQ multiplex PCR, and its TCRdb copy is limited to in-frame clones, with some not included. The sample includes 2 million to 2.5 million clones, roughly 95% of them seen just once. The material sequenced was naive CD4+ T cells sorted from blood. The subset denotes: CD45RA+ positively selected. The receptor source for this set is a man aged 18 to 35 in good health.

The chain joins TRBV5-1 to TRBJ2-3; 9 positions match TRBD1. Germline V gene data show CDR1 as SGHRS and CDR2 as YFSETQ. This CDR3 has 17 amino acids. Trimming at V came to 5 bases and at J to 2 bases, leaving 12 bases not matched to a gene. The CDR3 region is CASRGRIGTGNTDTQYF. The DNA for the CDR3 is TGCGCCAGCAGAGGGAGAATAGGGACAGGGAACACAGATACGCAGTATTTT.

In regard to this clone: This CDR3 is also generated by other DNA sequences in the sample. V usage is TRBV5-1 and J usage is TRBJ2-5, with a possible D match to TRBD2 (6 bases). Trimming took 4 bases from V and 2 from J, leaving 9 bases between them. Per germline, CDR1 SGHRS and CDR2 YFSETQ. This CDR3 has 13 residues. The CDR3 protein is CASSGGLQETQYF. The CDR3, as DNA: TGCGCCAGCAGCGGGGGACTGCAAGAGACCCAGTACTTC.

This clone has only one observation. The CDR3 reads CASSLGQDPYRYTF. The CDR3 DNA reads as TGCGCCAGCAGCTTGGGGCAGGACCCCTACCGCTACACCTTC. This chain joins TRBV5-1 and TRBJ1-2, with D uncertain. The CDR3 has 14 residues. Germline loops: CDR1 SGHRS, CDR2 YFSETQ. V was clipped by 0 bases and J by 9 bases, with 15 bases between them. Together with reference TRBV5-1 and TRBJ1-2, the CDR3 gives the full variable domain: KAGVTQTPRYLIKTRGQQVTLSCSPISGHRSVSWYQQTPGQGLQFLFEYFSETQRNKGNFPGRFSGRQFSNSRSEMNVSTLELGDSALYLCASSLGQDPYRYTFGSGTRLTVV.

This clone was seen just once. The rearrangement uses TRBV5-1 and TRBJ2-4; perhaps TRBD2 as D (5 bases). CDR3 size: 15 residues. V lost 4 bases and J lost 3, with 14 bases in between. Germline V CDR1 and CDR2: SGHRS, YFSETQ. Here the CDR3 reads CASSPAERDKNIQYF. The CDR3, as DNA: TGCGCCAGCAGCCCCGCGGAACGGGACAAAAACATTCAGTACTTC.

The chain links TRBV15 to TRBJ1-4; D remains ambiguous. Germline CDR1 reads LNHNV; CDR2 reads YYDKDF (reference sequence). This CDR3 is 16 amino acids long. Trimming cost V 5 bases and J 5 bases, with 18 bases left between them. The CDR3 protein is CATSVKSWYRNEKLFF. CDR3 sequence (DNA): TGTGCCACCAGCGTTAAGTCATGGTATCGAAATGAAAAACTGTTTTTT.

The chain uses TRBV18 and TRBJ2-6; 7 bases are a match to TRBD1. V was clipped by 4 bases and J by 0 bases; unmatched bases: 6. The CDR3 length is 17 residues. Germline V gives CDR1 KGHSH, CDR2 LQKENI. The CDR3 region is CASSRAGGHSGANVLTF. CDR3 DNA: TGTGCCAGCTCACGGGCAGGGGGTCACTCTGGGGCCAACGTCCTGACTTTC.

This clone was picked up one time. V is TRBV5-1 and J is TRBJ1-1; perhaps TRBD1 as D (6 bases). V shed 6 bases and J shed 7 bases, with 25 bases lying between them. The CDR3 has 16 amino acids. From germline, CDR1 is SGHRS and CDR2 YFSETQ. Written as DNA, the CDR3 is TGCGCCAGCACAGCCTCGGGCGGGGGCCGTGCGGATGAAGCTTTCTTT. Its protein product is CASTASGGGRADEAFF.

The rearrangement links TRBV6-1 to TRBJ2-2; D is possibly TRBD2 (5 bases). The germline V and J ends were trimmed by 8 bases and 0 bases, with 10 bases remaining between them. Germline V gene lookup returns CDR1 MNHNS and CDR2 SASEGT. This CDR3 region has 14 residues. CDR3 sequence (DNA): TGTGCCAGCCTAGGACTGCCGAACACCGGGGAGCTGTTTTTT. Its translation: CASLGLPNTGELFF.

The chain is built from TRBV10-3 and TRBJ1-3; possibly TRBD1 for D (5 bases). The germline V gene encodes CDR1 ENHRY and CDR2 SYGVKD. The ends were cut back, 10 bases at V and 1 base at J, with 14 bases in the middle. The CDR3 loop spans 14 amino acids. CDR3 bases: TGTGCCACAGACCGCGGGGGGTCTGGAAACACCATATATTTT. It codes for CATDRGGSGNTIYF.

The CDR3 here is CASSLGHFTQYF. The CDR3 coding sequence is TGTGCCAGCAGCTTAGGTCACTTCACGCAGTATTTT. The genes are TRBV11-2 and TRBJ2-3; D remains ambiguous. V was shortened by 1 base and J by 9 bases, with 8 bases between the two germline ends. Per germline, CDR1 SGHAT and CDR2 FQNNGV. This CDR3 contains 12 residues.

The chain uses TRBV19 and TRBJ1-3; the D is unclear. The CDR3 covers 14 residues. Looked up from germline, CDR1 is LNHDA and CDR2 is SQIVND (reference sequence). The V gene lost 3 bases and the J gene lost 2 bases, with 8 bases spanning the gap. CDR3 coding DNA: TGTGCCAGTAGTATGGCTGGAACTGGAAACACCATATATTTT. It codes for CASSMAGTGNTIYF.

The chain joins TRBV5-1 to TRBJ2-7; weak D call: TRBD2 (5 bases). The CDR3 loop spans 14 amino acids. CDR1 and CDR2 from the germline V gene are SGHRS and YFSETQ. Between the trimmed V and J ends, which lost 4 bases and 5 bases, there was a span of 16 bases. The CDR3 loop reads CASSATGREHEQYF. The CDR3 DNA sequence: TGCGCCAGCAGCGCCACTGGAAGGGAGCACGAGCAGTACTTC.

V and J are TRBV2 and TRBJ2-1, with D possibly matching TRBD2 (5 bases). Germline CDR1 reads SNHLY; CDR2 reads FYNNEI. With 6 bases removed from V and 13 bases from J, the gap between germline ends came to 19 bases. The CDR3 contains 13 residues. CDR3: CASSVSAGTPQFF. The DNA for the CDR3 is TGTGCCAGCAGCGTGAGTGCGGGTACACCACAGTTCTTC.

V is TRBV4-1 and J is TRBJ2-3, with unresolved D. The germline V and J ends were trimmed by 2 bases and 3 bases, with 9 bases remaining between them. The germline V gene encodes CDR1 MGHRA and CDR2 YSYEKL. This CDR3 has 14 residues. CDR3 nucleotides: TGCGCCAGCAGCCAAAATTTAAGAACAGATACGCAGTATTTT. Residues: CASSQNLRTDTQYF.

As for this clone: The identical CDR3 is also encoded by other nucleotide sequences in the sample. The chain carries TRBV9 and TRBJ2-5; TRBD1 is a possible D gene (6 bases). The V end was cut by 3 bases, the J end by 2 bases, with 11 bases between. CDR3 length equals 14 residues. Germline CDR1 reads SGDLS; CDR2 reads YYNGEE. The DNA of the CDR3 is TGTGCCAGCAGCGCTGGACAGAATCAAGAGACCCAGTACTTC. Protein: CASSAGQNQETQYF.

This chain joins TRBV2 and TRBJ2-5; a possible D gene is TRBD1 (6 bases). The CDR3 is made up of 14 amino acids. The V end lost 7 bases, the J end lost 2 bases, and 14 bases lay between the germline ends. Germline loops: CDR1 SNHLY, CDR2 FYNNEI. CDR3 amino acids: CASKNREGQETQYF. CDR3 sequence (DNA): TGTGCCAGCAAGAACAGGGAAGGACAAGAGACCCAGTACTTC.

The chain is built from TRBV4-2 and TRBJ2-5, with TRBD1 matching 9 bases. After removal of 1 base from V and 5 bases from J, the junction contained 5 bases not matched to a gene. This CDR3 is built from 15 residues. Per germline, CDR1 LGHNA and CDR2 YNFKEQ. The CDR3 protein is CASSQGDRVAETQYF. DNA of the CDR3: TGTGCCAGCAGCCAAGGGGACAGGGTGGCGGAGACCCAGTACTTC.

The chain carries TRBV6-6 and TRBJ1-5; D is perhaps TRBD1 (5 bases). Germline CDR1 and CDR2: MNHNY and SVGAGI (reference sequence). V lost 5 bases to trimming and J lost 3 bases, with 8 bases between them. CDR3 size: 13 residues. This CDR3 reads CASSDSYNQPQHF. The CDR3 coding sequence is TGTGCCAGCAGTGACAGCTACAATCAGCCCCAGCATTTT.

The V gene is TRBV10-1, the J gene TRBJ2-4; perhaps D is TRBD1 or TRBD2 (5 bases each). V dropped 3 bases and J dropped 0 bases, with 6 bases sitting between them. This CDR3 has 14 residues. Germline V gene sequence: CDR1 WNHNN, CDR2 SYGVQD (reference sequence). The CDR3 sequence: CASSDGGAKNIQYF. The CDR3 DNA sequence: TGCGCCAGCAGTGATGGGGGAGCCAAAAACATTCAGTACTTC.